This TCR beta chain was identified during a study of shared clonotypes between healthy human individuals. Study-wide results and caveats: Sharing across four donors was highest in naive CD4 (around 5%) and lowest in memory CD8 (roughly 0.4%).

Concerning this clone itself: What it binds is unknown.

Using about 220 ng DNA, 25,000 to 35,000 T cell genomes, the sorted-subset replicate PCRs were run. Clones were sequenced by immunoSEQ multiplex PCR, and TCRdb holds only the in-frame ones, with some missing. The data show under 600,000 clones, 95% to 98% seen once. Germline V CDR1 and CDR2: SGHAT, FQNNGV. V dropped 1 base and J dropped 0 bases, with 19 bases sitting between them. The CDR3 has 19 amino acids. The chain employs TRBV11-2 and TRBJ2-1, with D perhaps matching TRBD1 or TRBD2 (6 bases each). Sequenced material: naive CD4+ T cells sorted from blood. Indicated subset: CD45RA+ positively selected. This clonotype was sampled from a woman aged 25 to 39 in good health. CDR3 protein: CASSLAGAASVPSYNEQFF. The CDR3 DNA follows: TGTGCCAGCAGCTTAGCGGGGGCGGCTAGCGTTCCCTCCTACAATGAGCAGTTCTTC.